A selection of T cell receptor beta chains follows, all from one sample in a study of response to subunit inactivated influenza vaccine. TCRdb analysed the RT-PCR reads with MiXCR anew, one entry per CDR3 protein. The sample holds 400,000 to 650,000 distinct CDR3 sequences; 7.2% are singletons and the top ten take 13%. Here the sequenced sample was PBMCs from blood, taken roughly 24 months after vaccination. The origin of the receptors is a man between 50 and 69 years old who received an inactivated influenza vaccine. CDR3s include the opening cysteine and the closing phenylalanine or tryptophan. The order of the fields is D gene, clone size, J gene, V gene, CDR3 protein, CDR3 DNA. The D gene is left open where the match is weak. Clone sizes are given selectively: once, few, many, or a class where the clone is expanded.

>TRBD1|.|TRBJ1-2|TRBV6-1
CASSNDGDRVNYGYTF
TGTGCCAGCAGCAACGATGGAGACAGGGTAAACTATGGCTACACCTTC
>.|many|TRBJ1-1|TRBV29-1
CSVEGSAEAFF
TGCAGCGTTGAGGGTTCCGCTGAAGCTTTCTTT
>.|many|TRBJ2-2|TRBV7-8
CASSSRRIPNTGELFF
TGTGCCAGCAGCTCCCGGAGGATCCCGAACACCGGGGAGCTGTTTTTT
>.|many|TRBJ2-1|TRBV2
CASSGGLAYNEQFF
TGTGCCAGCAGTGGCGGGTTGGCCTACAATGAGCAGTTCTTC
>TRBD1|few|TRBJ2-5|TRBV18
CASSPGQVSETQYF
TGTGCCAGCTCACCGGGACAGGTCAGCGAGACCCAGTACTTC
>TRBD2|.|TRBJ2-1|TRBV7-8
CASSKEPPLAGVLDEQFF
TGTGCCAGCAGCAAAGAACCACCACTTGCGGGAGTTTTGGATGAGCAGTTCTTC
>TRBD1|many|TRBJ1-5|TRBV7-6
CASSARTGFGQPQHF
TGTGCCAGCAGCGCCCGGACAGGATTTGGTCAGCCCCAGCATTTT
>TRBD1|many|TRBJ1-5|TRBV2
CASSETSTGALPQHF
TGTGCCAGCAGTGAAACTTCGACAGGGGCTCTCCCCCAGCATTTT
>.|many|TRBJ1-1|TRBV6-1
CASTKRTEKGIF
TGTGCCAGCACCAAAAGGACGGAAAAGGGTATCTTT
>TRBD1|.|TRBJ1-2|TRBV13
CASSPQTGTGVGGYTF
TGTGCCAGCAGCCCTCAAACCGGGACAGGGGTCGGGGGCTACACCTTC
>TRBD2|.|TRBJ2-5|TRBV5-1
CASSLGRLAGEETQYF
TGCGCCAGCAGCTTAGGCCGGCTAGCGGGGGAAGAGACCCAGTACTTC
>.|many|TRBJ2-2|TRBV5-5
CASSLSGSTGELFF
TGTGCCAGCAGCTTGAGCGGCTCCACCGGGGAGCTGTTTTTT
>.|many|TRBJ1-2|TRBV4-1
CASSQDFLVRVSGYTF
TGCGCCAGCAGCCAAGATTTTCTGGTCAGGGTTTCTGGCTACACCTTC
>TRBD1|once|TRBJ1-6|TRBV10-3
CAITQGQSNSPLHF
TGTGCCATCACCCAGGGACAGTCTAATTCACCCCTCCACTTT
>TRBD2|many|TRBJ2-7|TRBV4-2
CASSQGGTRPLRAEQYF
TGTGCCAGCAGCCAAGGGGGGACTAGACCTCTTCGGGCCGAGCAGTACTTC
>.|.|TRBJ2-2|TRBV15
CATSKIYRLNTGELFF
TGTGCCACCAGCAAGATCTACAGGTTGAACACCGGGGAGCTGTTTTTT
>.|few|TRBJ2-2|TRBV7-3
CASSLTGIDTGELFF
TGTGCCAGCAGCTTAACGGGCATTGACACCGGGGAGCTGTTTTTT
>.|.|TRBJ2-7|TRBV4-2
CASSHLAPTYEQYF
TGTGCCAGCAGCCATCTAGCGCCCACCTACGAGCAGTACTTC
>.|few|TRBJ2-5|TRBV6-1
CASSEAGTWETQYF
TGTGCCAGCAGTGAAGCCGGGACTTGGGAGACCCAGTACTTC
>.|.|TRBJ1-1|TRBV3-1
CASSHGTVEAFF
TGTGCCAGCAGCCACGGGACGGTTGAAGCTTTCTTT
>TRBD2|few|TRBJ2-2|TRBV24-1
CATSDPSGTNTGELFF
TGTGCCACCAGTGATCCTAGCGGAACGAACACCGGGGAGCTGTTTTTT
>TRBD1|many|TRBJ1-1|TRBV5-1
CASRRDRVNTEAFF
TGCGCCAGCAGAAGGGACAGGGTCAACACTGAAGCTTTCTTT
>TRBD1|few|TRBJ2-7|TRBV18
CASSPERGRAYEQYF
TGTGCCAGCTCACCAGAAAGGGGGCGAGCCTACGAGCAGTACTTC
>.|.|TRBJ2-3|TRBV5-5
CASSLNTGVGTDTQYF
TGTGCCAGCAGCTTGAACACGGGAGTGGGGACAGATACGCAGTATTTT
>.|many|TRBJ1-4|TRBV10-3
CAISDSTGTNEKLFF
TGTGCCATCAGTGACTCCACGGGGACTAATGAAAAACTGTTTTTT
>TRBD2|many|TRBJ2-3|TRBV12-3/TRBV12-4
CASSAGVSTDTQYF
TGTGCCAGCAGCGCGGGGGTTAGCACAGATACGCAGTATTTT
>.|few|TRBJ1-3|TRBV4-1
CASSGRPTSGNTIYF
TGCGCCAGCAGCGGTAGGCCGACCTCTGGAAACACCATATATTTT
>.|many|TRBJ1-2|TRBV12-3/TRBV12-4
CASSSPGAYGYTF
TGTGCCAGCAGTTCCCCAGGGGCGTATGGCTACACCTTC
>.|.|TRBJ2-3|TRBV20-1
CSAAPPPDTQYF
TGCAGTGCTGCCCCCCCTCCAGATACGCAGTATTTT
>.|.|TRBJ2-1|TRBV6-5
CASRFGLSSYNEQVF
TGTGCCAGCCGTTTTGGACTCAGCTCCTACAATGAGCAGGTCTTC
>TRBD2|few|TRBJ2-5|TRBV20-1
CSASQAGGRQETQYF
TGCAGTGCTTCCCAAGCGGGAGGGAGACAAGAGACCCAGTACTTC
>.|.|TRBJ2-7|TRBV11-2
CASSLGGPDYEQYF
TGTGCCAGCAGCTTAGGAGGGCCCGACTACGAGCAGTACTTC
>.|.|TRBJ2-7|TRBV20-1
CSARVEGVQYF
TGCAGTGCTAGAGTGGAGGGAGTCCAGTACTTC
>.|many|TRBJ2-2|TRBV5-1
CASSLAVRQPNTGELFF
TGCGCCAGCAGCTTGGCCGTCAGGCAACCCAACACCGGGGAGCTGTTTTTT
>TRBD2|few|TRBJ2-3|TRBV27
CASSLLAAGTDTQYF
TGTGCCAGCAGTTTACTAGCGGCTGGCACAGATACGCAGTATTTT
>TRBD1|.|TRBJ1-1|TRBV28
CASSPRGGGDTEAFF
TGTGCCAGCAGTCCCAGAGGGGGCGGGGACACTGAAGCTTTCTTT
>.|.|TRBJ1-2|TRBV29-1
CSVEDGSNYGYTF
TGCAGCGTTGAAGACGGGAGCAACTATGGCTACACCTTC
>TRBD1|.|TRBJ1-2|TRBV6-1
CASSPGQGNFNYGYTF
TGTGCCAGCAGTCCGGGACAGGGGAATTTTAACTATGGCTACACCTTC
>.|many|TRBJ2-1|TRBV12-3/TRBV12-4
CASREGPGNEQFF
TGTGCCAGCAGAGAGGGACCCGGCAATGAGCAGTTCTTC
>TRBD2|few|TRBJ2-1|TRBV7-3
CASSTQSGLAYNEQFF
TGTGCCAGCAGCACCCAATCGGGACTAGCTTACAATGAGCAGTTCTTC
>TRBD1|few|TRBJ2-3|TRBV27
CASSPLGTGPADTQYF
TGTGCCAGCAGTCCTTTAGGGACAGGGCCGGCAGATACGCAGTATTTT
>.|.|TRBJ1-6|TRBV10-3
CAISLDPRSYNSPLHF
TGTGCCATCAGTCTCGACCCGCGCTCCTATAATTCACCCCTCCACTTT
>.|.|TRBJ2-1|TRBV29-1
CSVARAGGNAYNEQFF
TGCAGCGTTGCTAGGGCAGGCGGGAACGCTTACAATGAGCAGTTCTTC
>TRBD2|.|TRBJ2-3|TRBV6-2/TRBV6-3
CASSPFGLAGVTDTQYF
TGTGCCAGCAGTCCCTTCGGACTAGCGGGAGTGACAGATACGCAGTATTTT
>.|few|TRBJ2-6|TRBV4-3
CASSQDGAPYSGANVLTF
TGCGCCAGCAGCCAAGATGGTGCGCCTTACTCTGGGGCCAACGTCCTGACTTTC
>.|many|TRBJ2-3|TRBV7-2
CASSLVAQGPRYTQYF
TGTGCCAGCAGCTTAGTCGCACAGGGTCCTAGGTATACGCAGTATTTT
>TRBD1|few|TRBJ2-7|TRBV11-2
CASSLVFGQGSYEQYF
TGTGCCAGCAGCTTAGTATTTGGACAGGGCTCCTACGAGCAGTACTTC
>TRBD2|.|TRBJ2-3|TRBV6-1
CASTQTSGTDTQYF
TGTGCCAGCACCCAGACTAGCGGCACAGATACGCAGTATTTT
>.|few|TRBJ2-1|TRBV7-6
CASSLVGRGRDEQFF
TGTGCCAGCAGCTTAGTTGGCAGGGGAAGGGATGAGCAGTTCTTC